The T cell receptor beta chain described here comes from a study of blood T cell repertoires in COVID-19. Overall study context: Researchers got acute and convalescent COVID-19 samples from the United States, Italy and Spain. PBMCs, B-cell-depleted T cells, or T cells provided the cDNA or gDNA that made up the material.

This clone was detected only a few times. At the DNA level, this CDR3 is encoded by other sequences in the same sample as well. CDR3 length: 15 amino acids. CDR1 SGHRS and CDR2 YFSETQ come from the germline V gene. V shed 0 bases and J 7 bases; nucleotides not matched to a gene: 4. Source study methods: For nucleated cells, counts were estimated from reference gene primer amplification. Profiled with immunoSEQ multiplex PCR; TCRdb holds only in-frame clones, not every one. That table supplies the V and J calls and clone size; D and trimming were determined from the DNA. The sample has around 300,000 clones; 85% to 90% are singletons.

Sequencing was performed on peripheral blood. The clonotype comes from a human donor in a cohort sampled during active COVID-19. The rearrangement uses TRBV5-1 and TRBJ1-6, with TRBD1 identical over 7 bases. DNA of the CDR3: TGCGCCAGCAGCTTGGGGGACAGCGGAAATTCACCCCTCCACTTT. It encodes CASSLGDSGNSPLHF. Complete variable domain (other parts from reference TRBV5-1 and TRBJ1-6): KAGVTQTPRYLIKTRGQQVTLSCSPISGHRSVSWYQQTPGQGLQFLFEYFSETQRNKGNFPGRFSGRQFSNSRSEMNVSTLELGDSALYLCASSLGDSGNSPLHFGNGTRLTVT.